Presented here are 30 T cell receptor beta chains from one specimen sequenced in a study of blood T cell repertoires in COVID-19 (dated by TCRdb to between 2020 and 2021). Library prep was done by the immunoSEQ multiplex PCR assay. As stored in TCRdb, this immuneACCESS dataset retains in-frame rearrangements with V and J assigned. A fraction of the clones does not appear; measured against another copy, unresolved V genes explain less than half of the discrepancy, and the remainder lacks a known reason. This sample has more than 95,000 clones in its table, and around 87% of those were observed once. The top ten hold about 15% of the sample. The sample consisted of peripheral blood. Every receptor here comes from a man in his fifties with acute or convalescent COVID-19.

The V gene is TRBV30, the J gene TRBJ2-1; 9 bases are a match to TRBD2. The length of the CDR3 is 14 residues. Germline loops: CDR1 GTSNPN, CDR2 SVGIG (reference sequence). V shed 7 bases, J shed 10 bases, and the junction held 14 bases outside the gene matches. CDR3 DNA sequence: TGTGCCTCACGTGGGCTAGCGGGATCTCTCGAGCAGTTCTTC. It yields the protein CASRGLAGSLEQFF.

The CDR3 is CASSFTGSDEQYF. DNA for the CDR3: TGCGCCAGCAGCTTTACCGGGAGCGACGAGCAGTACTTC. This chain uses TRBV5-1 with TRBJ2-7, with D maybe TRBD2 (6 bases). The CDR3 is made up of 13 amino acids. The V gene lost 2 bases and the J gene lost 5 bases, with 11 bases spanning the gap. The germline V gene has CDR1 SGHRS and CDR2 YFSETQ.

This chain links TRBV11-2 with TRBJ2-7; a possible D gene is TRBD1 (5 bases). Germline CDR1 and CDR2: SGHAT and FQNNGV. Trimming took off 5 bases at V and 3 bases at J, with 17 bases between the two ends. This CDR3 contains 15 residues. In nucleotides, the CDR3 is TGTGCCAGCAGCAAATATGCAGGGTTGCGCTACGAGCAGTACTTC. This sequence encodes CASSKYAGLRYEQYF.

V and J are TRBV12-3 or TRBV12-4 and TRBJ2-3; D ambiguous. V was cut by 5 bases and J by 3 bases, with 9 bases left in between. This CDR3 is 13 amino acids long. The CDR3 here is CASSRHQTDTQYF. The DNA of the CDR3 is TGTGCCAGCAGTCGACATCAGACAGATACGCAGTATTTT.

The chain couples TRBV2 to TRBJ1-2; D unresolved. The CDR3 is made up of 13 amino acids. CDR1 is SNHLY, CDR2 FYNNEI, per germline. Trimming removed 4 bases at V and 7 bases at J, with 13 bases between. The CDR3 DNA sequence: TGTGCCAGCAGTGTCGGGGTCTGGGGTGGCTACACCTTC. The encoded protein is CASSVGVWGGYTF.

The J gene is TRBJ2-7, the V gene TRBV10-1, with D possibly TRBD1 on 5 matching bases. This CDR3 has 15 residues. Germline V lookup: CDR1 WNHNN, CDR2 SYGVQD (reference sequence). V was pared by 4 bases and J by 6 bases, with 19 bases between. CDR3 coding DNA: TGCGCCAGCAGTGGGTACAGTACAGGATCAGGCGAGCAGTACTTC. Its translation is CASSGYSTGSGEQYF.

The chain has TRBV10-3 and TRBJ2-3, with 8 bases that match TRBD2. The CDR3 runs 14 residues. The V gene end was trimmed by 4 bases and the J gene end by 6 bases; junction bases not matched to a gene: 6. Germline V gene sequence: CDR1 ENHRY, CDR2 SYGVKD. CDR3 sequence (DNA): TGTGCCATCAGTGGACGGGAGGGGTTGGATACGCAGTATTTT. This gives the protein CAISGREGLDTQYF.

The chain uses TRBV5-6 and TRBJ2-3; D perhaps matches TRBD2 (6 bases). The CDR3 runs to 14 residues. Germline CDR1 reads SGHDT; CDR2 reads YYEEEE. The V end was cut by 2 bases, the J end by 3 bases, with 10 bases between. The chain's CDR3 is CASSLRGLTDTQYF. CDR3 in DNA: TGTGCCAGCAGCTTAAGGGGACTGACAGATACGCAGTATTTT.

V usage is TRBV5-1 and J usage is TRBJ2-7; D is uncertain. Trimming left V 0 bases short and J 5 bases short, with 12 bases between. There are 14 residues in the CDR3. Germline V gene lookup returns CDR1 SGHRS and CDR2 YFSETQ. CDR3 protein: CASSLGPGYDEQYF. DNA of the CDR3: TGCGCCAGCAGCTTGGGGCCCGGGTACGACGAGCAGTACTTC.

J is TRBJ2-3 and V is TRBV20-1; no reliable D call. CDR1 DFQATT and CDR2 SNEGSKA come from the germline V gene (reference sequence). Trimming removed 3 bases from V and 1 base from J, with 11 bases in between. CDR3 size: 14 residues. The CDR3 DNA sequence: TGCAGTGCTAGTGCAGGCTCGCGCACAGATACGCAGTATTTT. Translated: CSASAGSRTDTQYF.

The chain joins TRBV20-1 to TRBJ1-2; 7 bases fit TRBD1. The germline V gene encodes CDR1 DFQATT and CDR2 SNEGSKA (reference sequence). V dropped 3 bases and J dropped 3; count of bases not matched to a gene: 4. This CDR3 contains 13 residues. The CDR3 reads CSASSQGDYGYTF. For the CDR3, the DNA is TGCAGTGCTAGTTCCCAGGGGGACTATGGCTACACCTTC.

The chain uses TRBV9 and TRBJ2-7, with 7 bases lining up with TRBD2. CDR1 and CDR2 (germline): SGDLS, YYNGEE. This CDR3 has 14 amino acids. V lost 3 bases to trimming and J lost 0 bases; unmatched junction nucleotides: 3. The CDR3: CASSEGGSSYEQYF. The CDR3, as DNA: TGTGCCAGCAGCGAGGGCGGGAGCTCCTACGAGCAGTACTTC.

V usage is TRBV28 and J usage is TRBJ2-7, with 7 bases fitting TRBD1. Germline V CDR1 and CDR2: MDHEN, SYDVKM. The V gene end was trimmed by 1 base and the J gene end by 3 bases; junction bases not matched to a gene: 9. The CDR3 totals 16 residues. CDR3 loop: CASSLSETGSGYEQYF. The CDR3 coding sequence is TGTGCCAGCAGTTTATCCGAGACAGGGTCGGGCTACGAGCAGTACTTC.

The chain is built from TRBV30 and TRBJ2-3, with unresolved D. Germline loops: CDR1 GTSNPN, CDR2 SVGIG (reference sequence). Trimming removed 0 bases at V and 2 bases at J, with 12 bases between. The CDR3 has 15 residues. The CDR3 DNA follows: TGTGCCTGGAGTGTCTTACTTACCTTCACAGATACGCAGTATTTT. Translated: CAWSVLLTFTDTQYF.

The chain is built from TRBV5-4 and TRBJ1-1, with D perhaps TRBD1 (5 bases). Germline CDR1 reads SGHNT; CDR2 reads YYREEE (reference sequence). The ends were cut back, 3 bases at V and 10 bases at J, with 13 bases in the middle. The length of the CDR3 is 12 residues. Here the CDR3 reads CASSSLGGTAFF. CDR3 coding DNA: TGTGCCAGCAGCTCCTTGGGGGGGACAGCTTTCTTT.

CDR3 DNA: TGTGCCAGCAGCTTTTCTCCTAACAGGGGCTACGAGCAGTACTTC. Amino acid sequence: CASSFSPNRGYEQYF. This chain links TRBV7-3 with TRBJ2-7, with TRBD1 matching 7 bases. The CDR3 sequence is 15 residues long. Germline assignment: CDR1 SGHTA and CDR2 FQGTGA. V lost 3 bases and J lost 3; bases outside the gene matches: 8.

V is TRBV30 and J is TRBJ2-1, with a possible D match to TRBD2 (6 bases). Trimming stripped 3 bases from V and 4 bases from J, with 10 bases between. The CDR3 consists of 13 residues. Germline lookup yields CDR1 GTSNPN and CDR2 SVGIG (reference sequence). The CDR3 nucleotides are TGTGCCTGGAGCGGGAGCGTGTACAATGAGCAGTTCTTC. Protein product: CAWSGSVYNEQFF.

This chain uses TRBV19 with TRBJ2-5, with TRBD2 as a possible D gene (5 bases). The CDR3 length is 11 residues. V dropped 4 bases and J dropped 7 bases, with 7 bases sitting between them. CDR1 is LNHDA, CDR2 SQIVND, per germline (reference sequence). The CDR3 spells CASSNGGTQYF. CDR3 bases: TGTGCCAGTAGTAATGGAGGGACCCAGTACTTC.

This sequence joins TRBV5-1 and TRBJ2-7; D might be TRBD1 (7 bases). CDR1 is SGHRS, CDR2 YFSETQ, per germline. CDR3 size: 12 residues. The V gene lost 3 bases and the J gene lost 7 bases, with 11 bases spanning the gap. DNA for the CDR3: TGCGCCAGCAGCTACCAGGGGGGAGAGCAGTACTTC. Translating gives CASSYQGGEQYF.

CDR3 bases: TGTGCCAGCAGCTTATTTGTCCCCCTAGCGGGGGGGAATGAGCAGTTCTTC. Its protein is CASSLFVPLAGGNEQFF. The V gene is TRBV7-8, the J gene TRBJ2-1; 12 nucleotides line up with TRBD2. V lost 2 bases, J lost 7 bases, and 9 bases stayed unmatched. Per germline, CDR1 SGHVS and CDR2 FQNEAQ. This CDR3 contains 17 residues. Combining the CDR3 with reference TRBV7-8 and TRBJ2-1 gives the whole variable domain GAGVSQSPRYKVAKRGQDVALRCDPISGHVSLFWYQQALGQGPEFLTYFQNEAQLDKSGLPSDRFFAERPEGSVSTLKIQRTQQEDSAVYLCASSLFVPLAGGNEQFFGPGTRLTVL.

The chain uses TRBV10-2 and TRBJ2-7, with 10 bases aligning to TRBD1. V shed 2 bases and J 3 bases; nucleotides not matched to a gene: 13. The CDR3 length is 18 residues. The germline CDR1 and CDR2 sequences are WSHSY and SAAADI. CDR3 protein: CASSEPGTGALHFYEQYF. In nucleotides, the CDR3 is TGCGCCAGCAGTGAGCCCGGGACAGGGGCCCTCCATTTCTACGAGCAGTACTTC.

This rearrangement joins TRBV27 to TRBJ2-7; 8 nucleotides line up with TRBD2. Trimming cost V 9 bases and J 6 bases; bases outside gene matches: 16. CDR3 length equals 15 residues. Germline assignment: CDR1 MNHEY and CDR2 SMNVEV (reference sequence). The CDR3 loop is CASPEKGTSFCEQYF. The CDR3 DNA follows: TGTGCCAGTCCGGAAAAAGGGACTAGTTTCTGCGAGCAGTACTTC.

The chain combines TRBV7-6 with TRBJ2-7; possible D gene TRBD1, 5 bases. Per the germline V gene, CDR1 is SGHVS and CDR2 is FNYEAQ. There are 16 residues in the CDR3. V gave up 0 bases and J gave up 0 bases, with 12 bases separating them. CDR3 loop: CASSLAGRAHSYEQYF. The CDR3 nucleotides are TGTGCCAGCAGCTTAGCGGGCAGGGCCCACTCCTACGAGCAGTACTTC. Combining the CDR3 with reference TRBV7-6 and TRBJ2-7 gives the whole variable domain GAGVSQSPRYKVTKRGQDVALRCDPISGHVSLYWYRQALGQGPEFLTYFNYEAQQDKSGLPNDRFSAERPEGSISTLTIQRTEQRDSAMYRCASSLAGRAHSYEQYFGPGTRLTVT.

The V gene is TRBV6-5, the J gene TRBJ2-1, with 9 bases identical to TRBD2. The germline CDR1 and CDR2 sequences are MNHEY and SVGAGI. The CDR3 is 15 residues long. V shed 4 bases and J 6 bases; nucleotides not matched to a gene: 7. Here the CDR3 DNA reads TGTGCCAGCAGTTCCCCGGCGGGGGGGGCCAATGAGCAGTTCTTC. It translates to CASSSPAGGANEQFF.

The J gene is TRBJ2-7, the V gene TRBV10-2, with D maybe TRBD1 (5 bases). CDR1 and CDR2 from the germline V gene are WSHSY and SAAADI. There are 11 residues in the CDR3. V was pared by 6 bases and J by 3 bases, with 6 bases between. CDR3 region: CASRGLYEQYF. The CDR3 DNA follows: TGCGCCAGCAGGGGGCTCTACGAGCAGTACTTC.

This rearrangement joins TRBV11-3 to TRBJ2-2; D possibly corresponds to TRBD1 (5 bases). The germline V and J ends were trimmed by 1 base and 4 bases, with 13 bases remaining between them. The CDR3 spans 16 residues. The germline CDR1 and CDR2 sequences are SGHNT and YENEEA. This CDR3 is CASSLVQQGGTGELFF. Written as DNA, the CDR3 is TGTGCCAGCAGCTTAGTACAGCAGGGTGGCACCGGGGAGCTGTTTTTT.

The V and J genes are TRBV7-9 and TRBJ2-1; D gene unclear. CDR1 and CDR2 from the germline V gene are SEHNR and FQNEAQ (reference sequence). The ends were cut back, 1 base at V and 0 bases at J, with 13 bases in the middle. There are 17 residues in the CDR3. CDR3 amino acids: CASSLVLAPRSYNEQFF. In DNA form, the CDR3 reads TGTGCCAGCAGCTTAGTTCTTGCGCCCCGCTCCTACAATGAGCAGTTCTTC. Filled out from reference TRBV7-9 and TRBJ2-1, the complete variable domain reads DTGVSQNPRHKITKRGQNVTFRCDPISEHNRLYWYRQTLGQGPEFLTYFQNEAQLEKSRLLSDRFSAERPKGSFSTLEIQRTEQGDSAMYLCASSLVLAPRSYNEQFFGPGTRLTVL.

The gene calls are TRBV7-8 and TRBJ1-2, with D unclear. This CDR3 is 15 amino acids long. The V gene lost 0 bases and the J gene lost 0 bases, with 8 bases spanning the gap. From germline, CDR1 is SGHVS and CDR2 FQNEAQ. The CDR3, as DNA: TGTGCCAGCAGCTTAGCGGCGGCCGCTAACTATGGCTACACCTTC. Its translation: CASSLAAAANYGYTF.

Here the CDR3 DNA reads TGTGCCAGCAGCTTAGCGCAAACTAGCGGGGGTTCGGCCGGGGAGCTGTTTTTT. As protein: CASSLAQTSGGSAGELFF. This chain joins TRBV7-2 and TRBJ2-2; TRBD2 agrees at 11 bases. The CDR3 totals 18 residues. V dropped 0 bases and J dropped 6; count of bases not matched to a gene: 9. Germline V lookup: CDR1 SGHTA, CDR2 FQGNSA.

V is TRBV5-6 and J is TRBJ1-4; D possibly corresponds to TRBD1 (6 bases). The CDR3 totals 14 residues. Germline CDR1 and CDR2: SGHDT and YYEEEE. Trimming left V 2 bases short and J 7 bases short, with 12 bases between. CDR3 amino acids: CASSFRQAGEKLFF. The CDR3 DNA sequence: TGTGCCAGCAGCTTCCGACAGGCTGGTGAAAAACTGTTTTTT.